A single sample is the source of the 15 T cell receptor beta chains below, sequenced in a study of blood T cell repertoires in COVID-19. Measured with immunoSEQ multiplex PCR; TCRdb has only the in-frame clones, and not every one. The sample holds a few hundred thousand clones, more than 75% seen once. Specimen: PBMCs or T cells enriched from blood (not recorded which). Receptors were obtained from a man aged 40-50 years in a cohort exposed to, infected with or recovered from COVID-19 (not recorded which).

The V gene is TRBV7-9, the J gene TRBJ1-3; 9 positions agree with TRBD1. Unmatched junction bases numbered 6, after V lost 5 bases and J lost 4 bases. From germline, CDR1 is SEHNR and CDR2 FQNEAQ (reference sequence). There are 15 residues in the CDR3. CDR3: CASSLQGAGGNTIYF. The CDR3 region has the DNA TGTGCCAGCAGCCTACAGGGGGCTGGGGGAAACACCATATATTTT.

The chain joins TRBV6-5 to TRBJ1-4, with 7 bases identical to TRBD1. J lost 8 bases, V lost 8 bases, and 11 bases had no gene match. CDR1 and CDR2 from the germline V gene are MNHEY and SVGAGI. The CDR3 runs 14 residues. The DNA for the CDR3 is TGTGCCAGCGCCTGGGGACAGACAACGGAAAAACTGTTTTTT. It codes for CASAWGQTTEKLFF.

The chain couples TRBV11-2 to TRBJ2-1, with D unclear. Germline V lookup: CDR1 SGHAT, CDR2 FQNNGV. The CDR3 has 14 residues. V lost 4 bases, J lost 3 bases, and 10 bases lay in between. The CDR3 loop reads CASSYSRNYNEQFF. The CDR3 bases are TGTGCCAGCAGCTATAGTCGTAACTACAATGAGCAGTTCTTC.

The V and J genes are TRBV29-1 and TRBJ2-1; D remains unclear. The germline gives CDR1 SQVTM, CDR2 ANQGSEA. V lost 4 bases and J lost 9, with 10 bases in between. CDR3 length: 11 residues. The CDR3 protein is CSVVPSSEQFF. The CDR3 region has the DNA TGCAGCGTTGTCCCCTCGAGTGAGCAGTTCTTC.

This clone was counted a few times. This chain links TRBV5-4 with TRBJ1-5; 7 nucleotides match TRBD1. Unmatched junction bases numbered 5, after V lost 2 bases and J lost 3 bases. The CDR3 has 15 amino acids. Germline V CDR1 and CDR2: SGHNT, YYREEE (reference sequence). CDR3 in DNA: TGTGCCAGCAGCTTCCAGGGGGAGTACAATCAGCCCCAGCATTTT. The encoded protein is CASSFQGEYNQPQHF.

V is TRBV5-1 and J is TRBJ2-1; 12 nucleotides align to TRBD2. J was trimmed by 6 bases and V by 0 bases; bases with no gene match: 4. The CDR3 loop spans 16 amino acids. Germline assignment: CDR1 SGHRS and CDR2 YFSETQ. The CDR3 DNA follows: TGCGCCAGCAGCTTGGCTCTAGCGGGAGGGTTCAATGAGCAGTTCTTC. Translation: CASSLALAGGFNEQFF.

The V and J genes are TRBV5-1 and TRBJ2-3; TRBD2 is a possible D gene (5 bases). This CDR3 is 14 amino acids long. The germline V and J ends were trimmed by 1 base and 4 bases, with 10 bases remaining between them. The germline V gene has CDR1 SGHRS and CDR2 YFSETQ. The CDR3 DNA sequence: TGCGCCAGCAGCTTGAACGGGGAAGCAGATACGCAGTATTTT. Residues: CASSLNGEADTQYF.

The rearrangement joins TRBV19 to TRBJ2-7; D may be TRBD2 (5 bases). Germline CDR1 and CDR2: LNHDA and SQIVND (reference sequence). The CDR3 is 15 residues long. V was clipped by 1 base and J by 10 bases, with 20 bases between them. The CDR3 is CASSIAWGASSVQYF. The CDR3, as DNA: TGTGCCAGTAGTATAGCATGGGGAGCGAGCTCGGTACAGTACTTC.

This clone occurred once. This rearrangement joins TRBV28 to TRBJ2-7, with TRBD2 as a possible D gene (5 bases). Germline V gives CDR1 MDHEN, CDR2 SYDVKM. Trimming shortened V by 8 bases and J by 3 bases, and 17 bases separated the two germline ends. The CDR3 has 14 amino acids. Here the CDR3 DNA reads TGTGCCAGCGGACTTCCAATTGCAAACTACGAGCAGTACTTC. Amino acids: CASGLPIANYEQYF.

This chain connects TRBV28 to TRBJ2-1; D is perhaps TRBD1 (6 bases). Germline CDR1 and CDR2: MDHEN and SYDVKM. V was shortened by 5 bases and J by 7 bases, with 18 bases between the two germline ends. This CDR3 is 15 amino acids long. The CDR3 loop reads CASSLSRWGRNEQFF. CDR3 nucleotide sequence: TGTGCCAGCAGTCTGTCACGCTGGGGGCGGAATGAGCAGTTCTTC.

V usage is TRBV28 and J usage is TRBJ2-3; D perhaps matches TRBD1 (6 bases). The length of the CDR3 is 12 residues. CDR1 MDHEN and CDR2 SYDVKM come from the germline V gene. Deletions cut 5 bases from V and 9 bases from J, with 12 bases between. The CDR3 nucleotides are TGTGCCAGCAGTCTAACAGGGCAGACGCAGTATTTT. As protein: CASSLTGQTQYF. The variable domain in full, completed from reference TRBV28 and TRBJ2-3, reads DVKVTQSSRYLVKRTGEKVFLECVQDMDHENMFWYRQDPGLGLRLIYFSYDVKMKEKGDIPEGYSVSREKKERFSLILESASTNQTSMYLCASSLTGQTQYFGPGTRLTVL.

V usage is TRBV5-5 and J usage is TRBJ2-7; D unclear. The V gene's germline CDR1 is SGHKS and CDR2 YYEKEE (reference sequence). V dropped 2 bases and J dropped 0 bases, with 12 bases sitting between them. This CDR3 is built from 15 residues. The CDR3 protein is CASSLRSGFSYEQYF. CDR3 in DNA: TGTGCCAGCAGCTTACGGTCAGGCTTCTCCTACGAGCAGTACTTC.

This clone was seen a single time. The rearrangement joins TRBV4-1 to TRBJ1-2; 7 bases agree with TRBD1. The CDR3 is 16 residues long. Germline CDR1 and CDR2: MGHRA and YSYEKL. J lost 0 bases, V lost 1 base, and 5 bases had no gene match. CDR3 loop: CASSQVQTGTNYGYTF. CDR3 nucleotide sequence: TGCGCCAGCAGCCAAGTTCAGACAGGGACTAACTATGGCTACACCTTC.

The chain uses TRBV6-5 and TRBJ2-1, with TRBD1 matching over 9 bases. This CDR3 spans 14 amino acids. V shed 4 bases and J 7 bases; nucleotides not matched to a gene: 5. Germline V gene lookup returns CDR1 MNHEY and CDR2 SVGAGI. CDR3 protein: CASSWGQGFNEQFF. CDR3 nucleotides: TGTGCCAGCAGTTGGGGACAGGGTTTTAATGAGCAGTTCTTC.

The V gene is TRBV7-9, the J gene TRBJ1-1; the D gene is possibly TRBD1 (6 bases). The CDR3 totals 15 residues. Trimming removed 5 bases at V and 1 base at J, with 14 bases between. Germline V gives CDR1 SEHNR, CDR2 FQNEAQ (reference sequence). The CDR3 spells CASSVRQVPNTEAFF. In nucleotides, the CDR3 is TGTGCCAGCAGCGTACGACAGGTCCCGAACACTGAAGCTTTCTTT.